Listed below are T cell receptor beta chains from one sample, sequenced in a study of CD8 T cells in ankylosing spondylitis. TCRdb itself ran the 5' RACE reads through MiXCR, one entry per CDR3 protein. The sample lists around 32,000 distinct CDR3 sequences, around 7.2% seen once, with under 12% in the top ten. Source material: blood, either unsorted or a sorted T cell fraction (not recorded which). Receptors originate from a male donor with ankylosing spondylitis or in good health (not recorded which). Each CDR3 is given with its conserved first and last residue. D genes are given only for firm matches. Clone size appears in some rows only: once, few, many, or a class for an expanded clone.

TRBV11-2,many,TRBJ2-7,-,CASSLGWERSYEQYF,TGTGCCAGCAGCTTAGGGTGGGAGAGGTCCTACGAGCAGTACTTC
TRBV7-2,few,TRBJ2-7,-,CASSLGISGAYEQYF,TGTGCCAGCAGCTTAGGTATTAGCGGTGCCTACGAGCAGTACTTC
TRBV20-1,many,TRBJ2-5,-,CSAWDYQETQYF,TGCAGTGCCTGGGACTACCAAGAGACCCAGTACTTC
TRBV5-1,-,TRBJ1-1,TRBD1,CASSFLSEGANTEAFF,TGCGCCAGCAGCTTCCTCTCTGAGGGGGCAAACACTGAAGCTTTCTTT
TRBV12-3/TRBV12-4,many,TRBJ2-3,TRBD2,CASSLVLAGTDTQYF,TGTGCCAGCAGTTTAGTTCTAGCGGGCACAGATACGCAGTATTTT
TRBV29-1,many,TRBJ2-4,-,CSVVGSAKNIQYF,TGCAGCGTTGTGGGAAGTGCCAAAAACATTCAGTACTTC
TRBV7-9,-,TRBJ2-7,TRBD1,CASRSTGGDKQYF,TGTGCCAGCAGATCCACAGGGGGCGATAAGCAGTACTTC
TRBV20-1,medium-sized,TRBJ2-7,TRBD2,CSASGPAGGYEQYF,TGCAGTGCTAGCGGGCCAGCGGGAGGCTACGAGCAGTACTTC
TRBV28,many,TRBJ2-7,TRBD2,CASSDPVGAGGPRHEQYF,TGTGCCAGCAGCGACCCGGTGGGGGCGGGAGGGCCGCGCCACGAGCAGTACTTC
TRBV20-1,few,TRBJ2-7,TRBD2,CSASRAGGFRYEQYF,TGCAGTGCTAGTCGGGCGGGAGGCTTCCGGTACGAGCAGTACTTC
TRBV14,many,TRBJ2-3,-,CASSLTPGSTDTQYF,TGTGCCAGCAGCCTGACCCCCGGATCCACAGATACGCAGTATTTT
TRBV6-4,many,TRBJ2-2,TRBD2,CASSTQLASGRSNAGELFF,TGTGCCAGCAGTACCCAGTTGGCTAGCGGGAGGAGTAATGCCGGGGAGCTGTTTTTT
TRBV6-5,few,TRBJ1-6,TRBD1,CASSSGQHNSPLHF,TGTGCCAGCAGTTCGGGACAGCATAATTCACCCCTCCACTTT
TRBV20-1,many,TRBJ2-5,TRBD2,CSAPLGTSGSETQYF,TGCAGTGCCCCCCTAGGGACTAGCGGGAGCGAGACCCAGTACTTC
TRBV28,-,TRBJ2-1,TRBD1,CASRRQGNQNNEQFF,TGTGCCAGCAGGAGACAGGGGAACCAAAACAATGAGCAGTTCTTC
TRBV14,many,TRBJ2-1,-,CASSREDSLKQFF,TGTGCCAGCAGCAGGGAGGACTCTTTAAAGCAGTTCTTC
TRBV29-1,many,TRBJ2-5,TRBD1,CSVDPLGTGGETQYF,TGCAGCGTTGATCCCCTTGGGACAGGGGGAGAGACCCAGTACTTC
TRBV20-1,many,TRBJ2-3,TRBD2,CSARREGGVTDTQYF,TGCAGTGCTAGGCGAGAGGGAGGGGTGACAGATACGCAGTATTTT
TRBV24-1,many,TRBJ2-1,-,CATRAATTQGDEQFF,TGTGCCACCCGCGCAGCGACTACTCAGGGCGATGAGCAGTTCTTC
TRBV19,-,TRBJ2-2,-,CASSGGHGSATGELFF,TGTGCCAGTAGCGGTGGACACGGGTCGGCCACCGGGGAGCTGTTTTTT
TRBV5-1,many,TRBJ1-1,-,CASSHHLDRNTEAFF,TGCGCCAGCAGCCACCACCTCGACAGGAACACTGAAGCTTTCTTT
TRBV7-9,-,TRBJ2-1,-,CASSPREKHDEQFF,TGTGCCAGCAGCCCCCGCGAAAAACACGATGAGCAGTTCTTC
TRBV3-1,-,TRBJ2-5,TRBD1,CASSLGQGKAQYF,TGTGCCAGCAGCCTCGGACAGGGAAAAGCCCAGTACTTC
TRBV5-4,many,TRBJ2-7,-,CASSFWKGYEQYF,TGTGCCAGCAGCTTCTGGAAGGGCTACGAGCAGTACTTC
TRBV7-3,medium-sized,TRBJ1-2,-,CASSGKGYTF,TGTGCCAGCTCGGGGAAAGGCTACACCTTC
TRBV5-5,many,TRBJ2-1,-,CASSRTDIKDEQFF,TGTGCCAGCAGCCGCACTGACATTAAGGATGAGCAGTTCTTC
TRBV20-1,many,TRBJ2-1,TRBD2,CSAQEVGLAGYNEQFF,TGCAGTGCCCAAGAGGTAGGACTAGCGGGATACAATGAGCAGTTCTTC
TRBV5-5,many,TRBJ1-5,-,CASSLMMDNQPQHF,TGTGCCAGCAGCTTGATGATGGACAATCAGCCCCAGCATTTT
TRBV4-1,many,TRBJ2-2,TRBD1,CASSPHRGRSNTGELFF,TGCGCCAGCAGCCCACACAGGGGGAGGTCGAACACCGGGGAGCTGTTTTTT
TRBV2,many,TRBJ2-7,-,CASRAGTGASNEQYF,TGTGCCAGCAGAGCAGGGACGGGAGCTAGCAACGAGCAGTACTTC
TRBV2,many,TRBJ1-5,-,CASGPSGSNQPQHF,TGTGCCAGCGGACCCTCGGGGAGCAATCAGCCCCAGCATTTT
TRBV20-1,many,TRBJ2-5,-,CSASHQETQYF,TGCAGTGCTAGCCACCAAGAGACCCAGTACTTC
TRBV30,many,TRBJ2-4,-,CAWSVAGAKNIQYF,TGTGCCTGGAGTGTAGCGGGAGCCAAAAACATTCAGTACTTC
TRBV29-1,many,TRBJ2-7,TRBD1,CSARQGGRYEQYF,TGCAGCGCACGACAGGGTGGCAGGTACGAGCAGTACTTC
TRBV4-2,many,TRBJ2-2,-,CASSQDRGANTGELFF,TGTGCCAGCAGCCAAGATCGAGGAGCGAACACCGGGGAGCTGTTTTTT
TRBV25-1,many,TRBJ2-7,-,CASSSQLYEQYF,TGTGCCAGCAGTTCCCAACTCTACGAGCAGTACTTC
TRBV3-1,many,TRBJ2-7,TRBD2,CACSRGTSGTNEQYF,TGTGCCTGCAGCCGCGGGACTAGCGGGACCAATGAGCAGTACTTC
TRBV12-3/TRBV12-4,-,TRBJ2-2,TRBD1,CASSPGQGTGELFF,TGTGCCAGCAGTCCCGGACAGGGGACCGGGGAGCTGTTTTTT
TRBV18,many,TRBJ2-3,-,CASSLPQRTDTQYF,TGTGCCAGCTCACTCCCCCAGAGAACAGATACGCAGTATTTT
TRBV12-3/TRBV12-4,many,TRBJ1-5,-,CASSLTRGQPQHF,TGTGCCAGCAGTCTGACACGGGGTCAGCCCCAGCATTTT
TRBV28,many,TRBJ2-5,TRBD2,CASSPSASGGETQYF,TGTGCCAGCAGTCCCTCAGCTAGCGGAGGAGAGACCCAGTACTTC
TRBV7-9,-,TRBJ2-5,TRBD2,CASSSGSHQETQYF,TGTGCCAGCAGTAGCGGGAGTCACCAAGAGACCCAGTACTTC
TRBV20-1,many,TRBJ2-2,TRBD2,CSAGLAGGTNTGELFF,TGCAGTGCCGGACTAGCGGGAGGTACGAACACCGGGGAGCTGTTTTTT
TRBV28,many,TRBJ2-3,TRBD1,CASRNRGDTQYF,TGTGCCAGCAGGAACAGGGGTGATACGCAGTATTTT
TRBV13,many,TRBJ2-7,-,CASSLGTYSYEQYF,TGTGCCAGCAGCTTAGGGACGTACTCCTACGAGCAGTACTTC
TRBV19,-,TRBJ2-7,-,CASSIVTAVEQYF,TGTGCCAGTAGTATAGTCACGGCCGTCGAGCAGTACTTC
TRBV29-1,many,TRBJ1-5,-,CSTRQGNQPQHF,TGCAGCACCAGACAGGGCAATCAGCCCCAGCATTTT
TRBV10-3,many,TRBJ1-1,-,CAISGREGGTEAFF,TGTGCCATCAGTGGCCGGGAGGGAGGCACTGAAGCTTTCTTT
TRBV5-4,-,TRBJ2-4,TRBD2,CASSPGTAGRDIQYF,TGTGCCAGCAGCCCTGGGACCGCAGGGAGGGACATTCAGTACTTC